One sample yielded the 12 T cell receptor beta chains listed below, sequenced in a study of T cell responses to AZD1222 COVID-19 vaccine. Only in-frame clones appear in the TCRdb table, and some are missing; sequencing was by immunoSEQ multiplex PCR. The data hold fewer than 120,000 clones, with around nine tenths observed a single time. This material consisted of peripheral blood, taken 28 days after the second AZD1222 dose. These receptors all come from an adult who received the AZD1222 COVID-19 vaccine.

About this clone: The sample contains more than one DNA sequence encoding this CDR3. This chain links TRBV7-9 with TRBJ1-5, with D unclear. The CDR3 contains 12 residues. With 1 base removed from V and 6 bases from J, the gap between germline ends came to 4 bases. Germline V gives CDR1 SEHNR, CDR2 FQNEAQ (reference sequence). The CDR3 protein is CASSLGSQPQHF. The CDR3 DNA is TGTGCCAGCAGCTTAGGCTCTCAGCCCCAGCATTTT.

V gene TRBV19 combines with J gene TRBJ2-2; weak D call: TRBD2 (6 bases). The germline V and J ends were trimmed by 4 bases and 4 bases, with 10 bases remaining between them. The germline V gene has CDR1 LNHDA and CDR2 SQIVND (reference sequence). The CDR3 extends over 14 amino acids. The CDR3 DNA is TGTGCCAGTAGTACGGAGGGCGGCACCGGGGAGCTGTTTTTT. Translating gives CASSTEGGTGELFF. Drawing the rest from reference TRBV19 and TRBJ2-2, the complete variable domain is DGGITQSPKYLFRKEGQNVTLSCEQNLNHDAMYWYRQDPGQGLRLIYYSQIVNDFQKGDIAEGYSVSREKKESFPLTVTSAQKNPTAFYLCASSTEGGTGELFFGEGSRLTVL.

The CDR3 coding sequence is TGTGCCAGCAGCTTAGCAGGGGAAAAAGAGACCCAGTACTTC. It yields the protein CASSLAGEKETQYF. J is TRBJ2-5 and V is TRBV7-2; tentatively, D is TRBD1 (5 bases). Germline V gene data show CDR1 as SGHTA and CDR2 as FQGNSA. V lost 0 bases to trimming and J lost 3 bases, with 8 bases between them. The CDR3 spans 14 residues.

V gene TRBV7-6 combines with J gene TRBJ1-4, with 8 nucleotides matching TRBD1. Germline CDR1 reads SGHVS; CDR2 reads FNYEAQ. The CDR3 runs 16 residues. The trim removed 5 bases at V and 5 bases at J, leaving 10 bases unmatched. The CDR3 DNA sequence: TGTGCCAGCAGCCCAAGGGACAGGCAACTGAATGAAAAACTGTTTTTT. Translation gives CASSPRDRQLNEKLFF.

This clone was recorded a few times. This chain uses TRBV6-2 or TRBV6-3 with TRBJ1-2; no definite D call. With 4 bases removed from V and 6 bases from J, the gap between germline ends came to 18 bases. The CDR3 is made up of 15 amino acids. Per the germline V gene, CDR1 is MNHEY and CDR2 is SVGEGT. The CDR3 sequence: CASSFLRMDFDGYTF. Written as DNA, the CDR3 is TGTGCCAGCAGTTTCCTTCGGATGGACTTCGATGGCTACACCTTC.

The chain joins TRBV19 to TRBJ2-7; TRBD2 agrees at 13 bases. The CDR3 totals 18 residues. CDR1 is LNHDA, CDR2 SQIVND, per germline (reference sequence). V shed 5 bases, J shed 3 bases, and the junction held 13 bases outside the gene matches. The CDR3 spells CASSAAPGLAGSYYEQYF. CDR3 in DNA: TGTGCCAGTAGTGCCGCCCCGGGACTAGCGGGGTCCTACTACGAGCAGTACTTC.

This clone was observed once. V and J are TRBV5-6 and TRBJ1-1; D not certain. The V end lost 0 bases, the J end lost 5 bases, and 11 bases lay between the germline ends. The CDR3 covers 14 residues. The germline gives CDR1 SGHDT, CDR2 YYEEEE. Written as DNA, the CDR3 is TGTGCCAGCAGCTTGGTCCTGGGAAGGACTGAAGCTTTCTTT. Amino acid sequence: CASSLVLGRTEAFF.

The CDR3 spells CASSYTQPGQGLYGNTIYF. The CDR3 coding sequence is TGTGCCAGCAGTTACACACAGCCGGGACAGGGGCTGTACGGAAACACCATATATTTT. The chain is built from TRBV6-2 or TRBV6-3 and TRBJ1-3; 10 bases map to TRBD1. Looked up from germline, CDR1 is MNHEY and CDR2 is SVGEGT. V shed 2 bases, J shed 4 bases, and the junction held 14 bases outside the gene matches. This CDR3 contains 19 residues.

The V gene is TRBV18, the J gene TRBJ2-7; D is unclear. Germline V gene sequence: CDR1 KGHSH, CDR2 LQKENI. Between the trimmed V and J ends, which lost 2 bases and 7 bases, there was a span of 9 bases. The CDR3 spans 12 residues. The CDR3 loop reads CASSPFDREQYF. DNA of the CDR3: TGTGCCAGCTCACCATTCGACCGAGAGCAGTACTTC.

This clone came up a few times. The chain combines TRBV2 with TRBJ2-1; maybe TRBD2 (5 bases). Trimming shortened V by 5 bases and J by 9 bases, and 11 bases separated the two germline ends. This CDR3 has 12 amino acids. The germline V gene encodes CDR1 SNHLY and CDR2 FYNNEI. Here the CDR3 reads CASSYSVVEQFF. For the CDR3, the DNA is TGTGCCAGCAGTTATAGCGTGGTTGAGCAGTTCTTC.

The rearrangement joins TRBV7-2 to TRBJ1-1, with 8 bases that match TRBD1. CDR1 and CDR2 (germline): SGHTA, FQGNSA. The J segment lost 4 bases and the V segment lost 7 bases, leaving 5 bases of the junction unmatched. This CDR3 is 13 amino acids long. The CDR3 is CASNRDRRTEAFF. The DNA for the CDR3 is TGTGCCAGCAACCGGGACAGGCGCACTGAAGCTTTCTTT.

This chain uses TRBV3-1 (or the pseudogene TRBV3-2) with TRBJ2-2, with D perhaps matching TRBD2 (6 bases). This CDR3 comprises 16 residues. Germline CDR1 is LGHDT and CDR2 is YNNKEL (reference sequence). Deletions cut 3 bases from V and 5 bases from J, with 16 bases between. The CDR3 coding sequence is TGTGCCAGCAGCCAGCGGCGAGGTGGGGGGACCGGGGAGCTGTTTTTT. Translated: CASSQRRGGGTGELFF.